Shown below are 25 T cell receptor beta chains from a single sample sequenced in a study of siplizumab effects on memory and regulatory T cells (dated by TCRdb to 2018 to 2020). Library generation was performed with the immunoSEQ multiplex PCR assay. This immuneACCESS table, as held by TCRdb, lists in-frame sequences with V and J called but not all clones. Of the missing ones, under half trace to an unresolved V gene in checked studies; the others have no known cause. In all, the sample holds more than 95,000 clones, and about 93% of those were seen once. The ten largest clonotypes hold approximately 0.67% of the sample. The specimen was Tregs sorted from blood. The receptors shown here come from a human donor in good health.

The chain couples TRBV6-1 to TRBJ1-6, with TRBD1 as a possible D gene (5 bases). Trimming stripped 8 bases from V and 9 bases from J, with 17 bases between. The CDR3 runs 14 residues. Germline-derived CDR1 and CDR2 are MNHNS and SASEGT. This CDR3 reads CASSAGQVGSPLHF. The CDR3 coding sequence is TGTGCCAGCTCCGCGGGGCAGGTGGGTTCACCCCTCCACTTT.

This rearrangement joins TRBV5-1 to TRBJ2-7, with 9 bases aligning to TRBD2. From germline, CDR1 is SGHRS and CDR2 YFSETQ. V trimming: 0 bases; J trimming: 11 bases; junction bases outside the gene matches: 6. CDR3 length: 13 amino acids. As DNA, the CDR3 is TGCGCCAGCAGCTTGGAGGTAGCGGGAGTGGAGTACTTC. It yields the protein CASSLEVAGVEYF. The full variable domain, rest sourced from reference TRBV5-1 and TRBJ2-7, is KAGVTQTPRYLIKTRGQQVTLSCSPISGHRSVSWYQQTPGQGLQFLFEYFSETQRNKGNFPGRFSGRQFSNSRSEMNVSTLELGDSALYLCASSLEVAGVEYFGPGTRLTVT.

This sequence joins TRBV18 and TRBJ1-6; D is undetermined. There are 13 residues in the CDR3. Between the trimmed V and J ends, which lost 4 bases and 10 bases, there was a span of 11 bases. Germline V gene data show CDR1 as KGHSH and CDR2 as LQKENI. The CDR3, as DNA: TGTGCCAGCTCACGGAACAGCTTATCACCCCTCCACTTT. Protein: CASSRNSLSPLHF. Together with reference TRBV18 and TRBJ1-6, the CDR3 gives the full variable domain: NAGVMQNPRHLVRRRGQEARLRCSPMKGHSHVYWYRQLPEEGLKFMVYLQKENIIDESGMPKERFSAEFPKEGPSILRIQQVVRGDSAAYFCASSRNSLSPLHFGNGTRLTVT.

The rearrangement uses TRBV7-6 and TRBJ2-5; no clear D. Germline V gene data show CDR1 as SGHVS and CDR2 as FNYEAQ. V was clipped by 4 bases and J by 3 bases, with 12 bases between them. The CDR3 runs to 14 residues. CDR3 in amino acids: CASSSGFWEETQYF. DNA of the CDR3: TGTGCCAGCAGCTCCGGATTTTGGGAAGAGACCCAGTACTTC. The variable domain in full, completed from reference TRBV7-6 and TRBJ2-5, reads GAGVSQSPRYKVTKRGQDVALRCDPISGHVSLYWYRQALGQGPEFLTYFNYEAQQDKSGLPNDRFSAERPEGSISTLTIQRTEQRDSAMYRCASSSGFWEETQYFGPGTRLLVL.

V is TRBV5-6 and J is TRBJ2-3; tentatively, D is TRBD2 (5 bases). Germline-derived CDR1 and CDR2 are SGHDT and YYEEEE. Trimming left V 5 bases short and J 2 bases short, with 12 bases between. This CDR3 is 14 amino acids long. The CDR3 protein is CASRLSVTTDTQYF. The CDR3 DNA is TGTGCCAGCAGACTTAGCGTTACCACAGATACGCAGTATTTT.

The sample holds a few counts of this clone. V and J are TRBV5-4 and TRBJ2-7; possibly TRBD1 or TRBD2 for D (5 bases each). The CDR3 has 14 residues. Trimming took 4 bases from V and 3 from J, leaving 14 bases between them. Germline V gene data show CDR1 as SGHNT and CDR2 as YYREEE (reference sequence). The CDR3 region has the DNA TGTGCCAGCAGCCGGACTGGTAGGGGCTACGAGCAGTACTTC. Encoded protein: CASSRTGRGYEQYF.

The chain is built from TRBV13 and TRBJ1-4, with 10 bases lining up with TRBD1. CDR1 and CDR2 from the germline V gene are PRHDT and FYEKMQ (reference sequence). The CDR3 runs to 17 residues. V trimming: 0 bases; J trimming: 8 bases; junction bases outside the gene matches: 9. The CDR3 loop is CASSLGLWGTGEEKLFF. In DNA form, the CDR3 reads TGTGCCAGCAGCTTAGGCCTTTGGGGGACAGGGGAAGAAAAACTGTTTTTT.

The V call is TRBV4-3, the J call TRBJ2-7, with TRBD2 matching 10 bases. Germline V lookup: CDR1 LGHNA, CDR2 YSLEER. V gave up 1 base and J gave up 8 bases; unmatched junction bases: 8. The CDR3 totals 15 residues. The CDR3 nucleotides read TGCGCCAGCAGCCAAGGCCTAGCGGGGGCTATCAAGCAGTACTTC. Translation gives CASSQGLAGAIKQYF.

The CDR3 loop is CASSPRPRGVYEQYF. Here the CDR3 DNA reads TGTGCCAGCTCACCTCGGCCCAGGGGAGTCTACGAGCAGTACTTC. The chain combines TRBV18 with TRBJ2-7, with a weak D call TRBD1 (6 bases). The V gene's germline CDR1 is KGHSH and CDR2 LQKENI. The V end lost 3 bases, the J end lost 3 bases, and 15 bases lay between the germline ends. The CDR3 totals 15 residues.

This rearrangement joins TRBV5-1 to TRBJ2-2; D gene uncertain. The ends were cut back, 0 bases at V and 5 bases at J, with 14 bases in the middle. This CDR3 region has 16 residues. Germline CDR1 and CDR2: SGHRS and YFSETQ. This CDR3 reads CASSLDSPRKTGELFF. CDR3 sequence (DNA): TGCGCCAGCAGCTTGGATAGCCCTAGGAAAACCGGGGAGCTGTTTTTT.

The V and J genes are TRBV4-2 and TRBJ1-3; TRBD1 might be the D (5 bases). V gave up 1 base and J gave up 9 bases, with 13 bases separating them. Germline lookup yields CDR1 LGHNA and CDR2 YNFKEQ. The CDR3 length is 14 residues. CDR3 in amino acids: CASSQGPGTPTIYF. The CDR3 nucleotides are TGTGCCAGCAGCCAAGGCCCAGGGACCCCCACCATATATTTT.

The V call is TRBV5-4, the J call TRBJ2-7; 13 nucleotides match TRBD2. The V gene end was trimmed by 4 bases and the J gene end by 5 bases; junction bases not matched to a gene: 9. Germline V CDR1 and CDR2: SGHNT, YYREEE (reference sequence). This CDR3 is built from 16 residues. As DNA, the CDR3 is TGTGCCAGCAGCCTAAGACTAGCGGGAGGATCGGACGAGCAGTACTTC. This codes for CASSLRLAGGSDEQYF.

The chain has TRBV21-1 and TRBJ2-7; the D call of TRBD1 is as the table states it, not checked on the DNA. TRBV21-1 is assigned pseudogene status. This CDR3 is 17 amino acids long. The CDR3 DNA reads TGTGCCAGCAGCAAAGCGGTAAAGGGACCCAGGGGCTACGAGCAGTACTTC. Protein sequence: CASSKAVKGPRGYEQYF.

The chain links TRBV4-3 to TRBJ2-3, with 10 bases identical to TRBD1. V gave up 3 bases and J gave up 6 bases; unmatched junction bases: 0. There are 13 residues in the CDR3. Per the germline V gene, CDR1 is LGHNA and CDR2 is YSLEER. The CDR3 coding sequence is TGCGCCAGCAGCCAGACAGGGGGCGATACGCAGTATTTT. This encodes CASSQTGGDTQYF.

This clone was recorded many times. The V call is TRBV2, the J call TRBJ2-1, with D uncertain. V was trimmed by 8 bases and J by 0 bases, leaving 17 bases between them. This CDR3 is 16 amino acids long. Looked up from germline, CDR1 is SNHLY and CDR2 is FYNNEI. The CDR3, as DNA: TGTGCCAGCTGCGGTGACCTTTGGGGCTCCTACAATGAGCAGTTCTTC. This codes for CASCGDLWGSYNEQFF.

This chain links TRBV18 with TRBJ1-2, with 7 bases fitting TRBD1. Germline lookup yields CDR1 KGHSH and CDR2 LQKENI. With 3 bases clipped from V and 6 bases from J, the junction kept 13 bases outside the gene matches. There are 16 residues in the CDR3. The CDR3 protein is CASSPDDRALFDGYTF. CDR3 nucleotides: TGTGCCAGCTCACCTGATGACAGGGCGCTTTTTGATGGCTACACCTTC.

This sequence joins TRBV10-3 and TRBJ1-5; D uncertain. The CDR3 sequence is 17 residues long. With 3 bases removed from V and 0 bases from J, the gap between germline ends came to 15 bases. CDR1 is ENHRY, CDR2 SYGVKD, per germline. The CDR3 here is CAISERPASYSNQPQHF. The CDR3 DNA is TGTGCCATCAGTGAACGTCCAGCATCTTATAGCAATCAGCCCCAGCATTTT.

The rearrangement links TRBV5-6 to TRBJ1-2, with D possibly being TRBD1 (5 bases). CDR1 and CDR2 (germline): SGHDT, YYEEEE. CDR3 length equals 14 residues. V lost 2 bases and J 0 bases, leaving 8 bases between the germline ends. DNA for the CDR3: TGTGCCAGCAGCTTATCAGGGTCTAACTATGGCTACACCTTC. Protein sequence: CASSLSGSNYGYTF.

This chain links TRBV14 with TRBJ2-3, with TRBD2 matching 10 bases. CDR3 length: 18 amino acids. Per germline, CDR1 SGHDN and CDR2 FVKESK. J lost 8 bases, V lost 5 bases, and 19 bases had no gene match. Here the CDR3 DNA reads TGTGCCAGCAGCAACCCCCGAGGCAAGCGGGGGGGCGGCCTTACGCAGTATTTT. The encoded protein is CASSNPRGKRGGGLTQYF.

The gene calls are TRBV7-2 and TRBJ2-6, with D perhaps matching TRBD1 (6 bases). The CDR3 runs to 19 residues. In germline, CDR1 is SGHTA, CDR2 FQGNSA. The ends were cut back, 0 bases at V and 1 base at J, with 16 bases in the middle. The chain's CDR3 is CASSLAGPGVYSGANVLTF. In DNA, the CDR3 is TGTGCCAGCAGCTTAGCGGGCCCAGGGGTGTATTCTGGGGCCAACGTCCTGACTTTC.

The CDR3: CASVWPGNTDTQYF. DNA for the CDR3: TGTGCTAGTGTTTGGCCCGGAAACACAGATACGCAGTATTTT. V gene TRBV12-5 combines with J gene TRBJ2-3; no clear D gene. This CDR3 is 14 amino acids long. V was cut by 7 bases and J by 2 bases, with 13 bases left in between. Germline V lookup: CDR1 LGHNT, CDR2 FRNRAP.

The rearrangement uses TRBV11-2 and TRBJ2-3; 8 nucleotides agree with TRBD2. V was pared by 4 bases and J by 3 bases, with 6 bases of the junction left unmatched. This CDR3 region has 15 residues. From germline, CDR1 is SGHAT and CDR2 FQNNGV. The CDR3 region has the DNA TGTGCCAGCAGCTCTCCGGGGGGGGCGACAGATACGCAGTATTTT. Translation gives CASSSPGGATDTQYF.

The CDR3 nucleotides are TGCGCCAGCAGCACTGACGGACAACTCCCCCTAGAGACCCAGTACTTC. Amino acids: CASSTDGQLPLETQYF. The rearrangement joins TRBV5-1 to TRBJ2-5; weak D call: TRBD1 (5 bases). Trimming took 4 bases from V and 4 from J, leaving 20 bases between them. Germline V gene sequence: CDR1 SGHRS, CDR2 YFSETQ. The CDR3 loop spans 16 amino acids.

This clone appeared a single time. CDR3 DNA: TGTGCCAGCTCACCCCTCCCGGCGGAAAGCTCCTACGAGCAGTACTTC. Translated: CASSPLPAESSYEQYF. The J gene is TRBJ2-7, the V gene TRBV18; no clear D gene. The CDR3 extends over 16 amino acids. V lost 3 bases and J 0 bases, leaving 15 bases between the germline ends. Germline V lookup: CDR1 KGHSH, CDR2 LQKENI.

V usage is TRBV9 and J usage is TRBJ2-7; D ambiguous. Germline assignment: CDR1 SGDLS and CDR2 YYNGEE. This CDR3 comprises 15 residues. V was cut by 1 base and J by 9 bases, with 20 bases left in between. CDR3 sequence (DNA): TGTGCCAGCAGCGTATACGCAGATGCTACGAGTGGGCAGTACTTC. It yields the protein CASSVYADATSGQYF. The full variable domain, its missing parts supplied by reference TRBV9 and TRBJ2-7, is DSGVTQTPKHLITATGQRVTLRCSPRSGDLSVYWYQQSLDQGLQFLIQYYNGEERAKGNILERFSAQQFPDLHSELNLSSLELGDSALYFCASSVYADATSGQYFGPGTRLTVT.